Listed below are T cell receptor beta chains from one sample, sequenced in a study of T cell changes during pregnancy in multiple sclerosis. TCRdb's table, derived via immunoSEQ multiplex PCR, lists solely in-frame clones and lacks some. This table holds 95,000 to 100,000 clones, about 91% found once. The sample was peripheral blood, taken in the second trimester of pregnancy. The receptors were sampled from a female donor with multiple sclerosis, enrolled in a pregnancy study. The CDR3 runs from the conserved cysteine through the conserved F or W. The order of the fields is J gene, D gene, clone size, V gene, CDR3 DNA, CDR3 protein. The D gene is left open where the match is weak. The size field is filled for only some rows; it gives once, few, many or a size class.

TRBJ1-5 . . TRBV5-5 TGTGCCAGCAGCCGGCAAGGGGGGGTCAATCAGCCCCAGCATTTT CASSRQGGVNQPQHF
TRBJ2-4 TRBD2 once TRBV25-1 TGTGCCAGCAGTGCCGGGACTAGGAAAAACATTCAGTACTTC CASSAGTRKNIQYF
TRBJ2-3 TRBD1 . TRBV18 TGTGCCAGCTCACTGGGACAGGGAAGGACAGATACGCAGTATTTT CASSLGQGRTDTQYF
TRBJ2-2 . . TRBV7-9 TGTGCCAGCAGCTTACTAGACCAAACAAGGGAGCTGTTTTTT CASSLLDQTRELFF
TRBJ2-1 . . TRBV6-5 TGTGCCAGCAGTTCCACTACTAGCCATGAGCAGTTCTTC CASSSTTSHEQFF
TRBJ1-2 TRBD1 . TRBV28 TGTGCCAGCAGTTCAGGGGGCGAAGACTATGGCTACACCTTC CASSSGGEDYGYTF
TRBJ2-5 . . TRBV19 TGTGCCAGTAGTAACATCCTCGGGGTTGAGACCCAGTACTTC CASSNILGVETQYF
TRBJ1-2 TRBD1 . TRBV29-1 TGCAGCGTCATGACAGGGGAGGGTGGCTACACCTTC CSVMTGEGGYTF
TRBJ2-7 TRBD2 . TRBV5-4 TGTGCCAGCAGCGGAGGGGGACTAGCGGACCCCTACGAGCAGTACTTC CASSGGGLADPYEQYF
TRBJ2-1 TRBD2 . TRBV5-1 TGCGCCAGCAGCTTAACTAGCGCTACCTACAATGAGCAGTTCTTC CASSLTSATYNEQFF
TRBJ2-1 TRBD1 . TRBV29-1 TGCAGCGTCACGGGACAGGGGACTGAGCAGTTCTTC CSVTGQGTEQFF
TRBJ2-7 . . TRBV4-1 TGCGCCAGCAGCCAAGGAGGCGGGTACTCCTACGAGCAGTACTTC CASSQGGGYSYEQYF
TRBJ2-7 . . TRBV27 TGTGCCAGCAGTTTATCGATCGGGGTAGGCTACGAGCAGTACTTC CASSLSIGVGYEQYF
TRBJ1-1 . . TRBV4-1 TGCGCCAGCAGCCGACAGTTCGCGAACACTGAAGCTTTCTTT CASSRQFANTEAFF
TRBJ2-1 . once TRBV12-5 TGTGCTAGTGCCTCTTCCAGGGACTCTAACAATGAGCAGTTCTTC CASASSRDSNNEQFF
TRBJ2-3 TRBD1 . TRBV28 TGTGCCAGCAGTTTCTGGGACAGTAGCACAGATACGCAGTATTTT CASSFWDSSTDTQYF
TRBJ1-4 TRBD1 . TRBV10-3 TGTGCCACCCGGGACAGACACTTTCCAACTAATGAAAAACTGTTTTTT CATRDRHFPTNEKLFF
TRBJ2-7 TRBD1 . TRBV2 TGTGCCAGCTTACTCATGACCGGGACAGGGGACGAGCAGTACTTC CASLLMTGTGDEQYF
TRBJ2-3 . . TRBV9 TGTGCCAGCAGCGTGACAGGTAGCACAGATACGCAGTATTTT CASSVTGSTDTQYF
TRBJ2-7 . . TRBV28 TGTGCCAGCAGTTTATTTGGGGAGCCTCCCTACGAGCAGTACTTC CASSLFGEPPYEQYF
TRBJ2-3 . . TRBV10-3 TGTGCCATCAGTGTACTTGGCGGGAACACAGATACGCAGTATTTT CAISVLGGNTDTQYF
TRBJ2-7 . . TRBV21-1 TGTGCCAGCGTTGAAGGGACAGGGGGAGATAGGTGGTACGAGCAGTACTTC CASVEGTGGDRWYEQYF
TRBJ2-7 TRBD1 once TRBV19 TGTGCCAGTAGTAACAACAGGGGGCTCGAGCAGTACTTC CASSNNRGLEQYF
TRBJ2-3 TRBD1 . TRBV6-4 TGTGCCAGCAGCCCAGGGGGTGGCACAGATACGCAGTATTTT CASSPGGGTDTQYF
TRBJ1-1 TRBD1 . TRBV25-1 TGTGCCAGCAATAGACCAGGGGGCACTGAAGCTTTCTTT CASNRPGGTEAFF
TRBJ2-7 . . TRBV7-6 TGTGCCAGCAGCCTAGGCGGGGCATCCTACGAGCAGTACTTC CASSLGGASYEQYF
TRBJ1-2 TRBD1 . TRBV7-9 TGTGCCAGCAGCTCAACATCGGGACAGGCCACATATGGCTACACCTTC CASSSTSGQATYGYTF
TRBJ2-1 . . TRBV7-9 TGTGCCAGCAGCCTCTTTCTAGCGATGGAGTTCTTC CASSLFLAMEFF